This T cell receptor (beta chain) was observed in a study of cytomegalovirus exposure and HLA in healthy donors. The CDR3 runs 11 residues. Germline V gene data show CDR1 as SEHNR and CDR2 as FQNEAQ (reference sequence). V lost 4 bases and J 5 bases, leaving 5 bases between the germline ends. Vbeta (60) and Jbeta (13) primers were used in the PCR. TCRdb keeps only in-frame clones here, not all; method: immunoSEQ multiplex PCR. The ten top clones account for around 15%, within a sample of around 75,000 clones. Study-wide results and caveats: In an earlier analysis, productive rearrangement rates for most beta V segments clustered near 87% or 30%.

Every donor was a healthy person donating bone marrow. On this clone: Its antigen is unknown.

The chain carries TRBV7-9 and TRBJ2-5; D is unresolved. Sequenced input: PBMCs. The clonotype was recovered from a man aged 50-60 years in good health and CMV-seropositive. The CDR3 protein is CASSSRETQYF. The DNA of the CDR3 is TGTGCCAGCAGCTCCCGGGAGACCCAGTACTTC.